These 27 T cell receptor beta chains share one sample of origin, sequenced in a study of molecular identifiers for immune sequencing clone quantification. MiXCR, run by TCRdb on the PCR reads, gives a single entry per CDR3 protein. The sample records about 35,000 distinct CDR3 sequences, about 19% being singletons. Input material: naive CD8+ T cells from blood, with Jurkat cell RNA spiked in. Subset in this sample: FACS-sorted CD8+CD4-CCR7+CD45RA+ naive T cells. The receptors here all came from a human donor in good health. Some libraries in this study had Jurkat cell RNA spiked in.

A note on this clonotype: One base away lies a much larger clone, so this may be a sequencing read error. This rearrangement joins TRBV27 to TRBJ1-5, with D unresolved. This CDR3 is 13 amino acids long. Germline CDR1 is MNHEY and CDR2 is SMNVEV (reference sequence). Between the trimmed V and J ends, which lost 5 bases and 7 bases, there was a span of 12 bases. The CDR3 protein is CASSERPRQPQHF. CDR3 coding DNA: TGTGCCAGCAGTGAAAGGCCCCGGCAGCCCCAGCATTTT.

With regard to this clonotype: Since a much larger clone is just one base distant, this may be a read error. The chain links TRBV27 to TRBJ2-1; 12 bases line up with TRBD2. Trimming at V came to 5 bases and at J to 6 bases, leaving 5 bases not matched to a gene. Germline V gene sequence: CDR1 MNHEY, CDR2 SMNVEV (reference sequence). CDR3 length: 15 residues. The CDR3 loop is CASSLAGGPCNEQFF. CDR3 coding DNA: TGTGCCAGCAGTCTAGCGGGAGGGCCCTGCAATGAGCAGTTCTTC.

This clonotype has more than one count but fewer than ten. The chain employs TRBV27 and TRBJ1-5; D unresolved. V was trimmed by 3 bases and J by 5 bases, leaving 11 bases between them. The germline CDR1 and CDR2 sequences are MNHEY and SMNVEV (reference sequence). The CDR3 is 14 amino acids. The CDR3 sequence: CASSFLGPYQPQHF. The DNA of the CDR3 is TGTGCCAGCAGTTTCTTAGGGCCTTATCAGCCCCAGCATTTT.

The rearrangement links TRBV7-9 to TRBJ1-5; D unclear. The CDR3 runs to 15 residues. The germline V gene has CDR1 SEHNR and CDR2 FQNEAQ (reference sequence). The V end lost 4 bases, the J end lost 3 bases, and 13 bases lay between the germline ends. The DNA for the CDR3 is TGTGCCAGCAGCTCGGGCTTCACGGACAATCAGCCCCAGCATTTT. As protein: CASSSGFTDNQPQHF.

To note about this clonotype: A much larger clone lies one base from this, so it may be a read error. The V call is TRBV2, the J call TRBJ2-1; no clear D gene. From germline, CDR1 is SNHLY and CDR2 FYNNEI. The CDR3 is 12 residues long. The CDR3 coding sequence is TGTGCCAGCAAGAACAGCTACGATGAGCAGTTCTTC. Its protein product is CASKNSYDEQFF.

This clonotype was recorded at least ten times. V usage is TRBV24-1 and J usage is TRBJ2-1; D is unresolved. The CDR3 is 16 residues long. V lost 1 base to trimming and J lost 3 bases, with 12 bases between them. CDR1 is KGHDR, CDR2 SFDVKD, per germline. The CDR3 is CATSDFNGPVYNEQFF. CDR3 bases: TGTGCCACCAGTGATTTCAACGGCCCGGTCTACAATGAGCAGTTCTTC.

This clonotype was counted ten times or more. J is TRBJ2-5 and V is TRBV27; a weak D match, TRBD2 (7 bases). Trimming cost V 6 bases and J 5 bases, with 28 bases left between them. The CDR3 runs 18 residues. Germline V lookup: CDR1 MNHEY, CDR2 SMNVEV (reference sequence). The CDR3 protein is CASSPLTPGGLYFETQYF. The CDR3 nucleotides are TGTGCCAGCAGCCCCTTGACGCCGGGGGGCCTTTATTTTGAGACCCAGTACTTC.

About this clonotype: A read error may explain this, as a much larger clone is one base away. The gene calls are TRBV20-1 and TRBJ2-3; tentative D call: TRBD2 (6 bases). CDR3 size: 15 residues. Germline V gene lookup returns CDR1 DFQATT and CDR2 SNEGSKA (reference sequence). Between the trimmed V and J ends, which lost 4 bases and 2 bases, there was a span of 16 bases. The CDR3 DNA is TGCAGTGCTAATGGACTAACGGGTTACACAGATACGCAGTATTTT. Its translation is CSANGLTGYTDTQYF.

This clonotype was observed at least ten times. The chain employs TRBV7-9 and TRBJ2-7; TRBD1 is a possible D gene (5 bases). This CDR3 has 14 residues. Germline CDR1 SEHNR, CDR2 FQNEAQ (reference sequence). Trimming removed 0 bases from V and 3 bases from J, with 9 bases in between. In DNA, the CDR3 is TGTGCCAGCAGCTTAGCGCAGGGTCTCTACGAGCAGTACTTC. This gives the protein CASSLAQGLYEQYF.

This clonotype has ten or more counts. This chain joins TRBV30 and TRBJ2-7; the D gene is possibly TRBD2 (5 bases). The V gene's germline CDR1 is GTSNPN and CDR2 SVGIG (reference sequence). V dropped 2 bases and J dropped 7 bases, with 12 bases sitting between them. This CDR3 is 12 amino acids long. CDR3 nucleotide sequence: TGTGCCTGGAGTACGGGGTCTGGGGAGCAGTACTTC. It yields the protein CAWSTGSGEQYF.

This clonotype was recorded many times. The chain couples TRBV7-8 to TRBJ2-7, with D tentatively TRBD1 (5 bases). V shed 1 base and J shed 6 bases, with 13 bases lying between them. The germline V gene encodes CDR1 SGHVS and CDR2 FQNEAQ. The CDR3 is 14 amino acids. In DNA form, the CDR3 reads TGTGCCAGCAGCTTAGTGTTTGGCAGGGCCGAGCAGTACTTC. Its translation is CASSLVFGRAEQYF.

This clonotype appeared a single time. This sequence may be a read error, since a much larger clone differs from it by one base. The J gene is TRBJ2-7, the V gene TRBV4-1; possible D gene TRBD1, 6 bases. Germline V gene sequence: CDR1 MGHRA, CDR2 YSYEKL. V was trimmed by 4 bases and J by 5 bases, leaving 15 bases between them. This CDR3 region has 14 residues. CDR3 protein: CASSLAGEWDEQYF. The DNA for the CDR3 is TGCGCCAGCAGCCTAGCAGGGGAGTGGGACGAGCAGTACTTC.

This clonotype has more than one count but fewer than ten. V usage is TRBV7-9 and J usage is TRBJ2-1; 12 nucleotides line up with TRBD2. V shed 6 bases and J 8 bases; nucleotides not matched to a gene: 8. Germline V gene lookup returns CDR1 SEHNR and CDR2 FQNEAQ (reference sequence). The CDR3 covers 15 residues. CDR3 residues: CASSPLAGGPDEQFF. The CDR3 bases are TGTGCCAGCAGTCCCCTAGCGGGGGGGCCAGATGAGCAGTTCTTC.

This clonotype was seen at least ten times. The chain uses TRBV9 and TRBJ1-1; tentatively, D is TRBD1 (6 bases). The CDR3 runs 15 residues. The germline V gene encodes CDR1 SGDLS and CDR2 YYNGEE. V lost 2 bases, J lost 1 base, and 12 bases lay in between. CDR3 loop: CASSVGAAPNTEAFF. The CDR3 DNA is TGTGCCAGCAGCGTGGGGGCAGCCCCGAACACTGAAGCTTTCTTT.

V gene TRBV19 combines with J gene TRBJ2-7; D might be TRBD1 or TRBD2, each matching 5 bases. From germline, CDR1 is LNHDA and CDR2 SQIVND (reference sequence). V lost 4 bases and J lost 6, with 16 bases in between. The CDR3 length is 14 residues. The chain's CDR3 is CASSTAVGDAEQYF. The CDR3 DNA is TGTGCCAGTAGTACAGCCGTTGGGGACGCCGAGCAGTACTTC.

As concerns this clonotype: This may stem from a read error, because a much larger clone lies one nucleotide away. The CDR3 ends on some other residue instead of the conserved phenylalanine or tryptophan, so this is likely a read error. V usage is TRBV12-3 or TRBV12-4 and J usage is TRBJ1-1, with unresolved D. The CDR3 is 14 amino acids. Trimming left V 2 bases short and J 1 base short, with 8 bases between. This CDR3 reads CASSLLAGNTEAFS. For the CDR3, the DNA is TGTGCCAGCAGTTTATTAGCAGGGAACACTGAAGCTTTCTCT.

Concerning this clonotype: This may come from a read error, since a much larger clone is one base off. This chain joins TRBV7-2 and TRBJ2-5; no clear D. V lost 3 bases and J lost 4, with 12 bases in between. This CDR3 is 14 amino acids long. CDR1 is SGHTA, CDR2 FQGNSA, per germline. CDR3 DNA sequence: TGTGCCAGCAGCTTCCTAGGCATCCCAGAGACCCAGTACTTC. This sequence encodes CASSFLGIPETQYF. The full variable domain, with the rest looked up from reference TRBV7-2 and TRBJ2-5, is GAGVSQSPSNKVTEKGKDVELRCDPISGHTALYWYRQSLGQGLEFLIYFQGNSAPDKSGLPSDRFSAERTGGSVSTLTIQRTQQEDSAVYLCASSFLGIPETQYFGPGTRLLVL.

This clonotype occurred many times. V gene TRBV6-2 or TRBV6-3 combines with J gene TRBJ2-7, with TRBD2 matching over 9 bases. Trimming removed 2 bases from V and 7 bases from J; junction bases left unmatched: 0. The CDR3 consists of 12 residues. Germline lookup yields CDR1 MNHEY and CDR2 SVGEGT. The CDR3 DNA reads as TGTGCCAGCAGTTACGCGGGAGGGGAGCAGTACTTC. Its translation: CASSYAGGEQYF.

This clonotype was counted at least ten times. The CDR3 loop reads CASSPRRSSYNSPLHF. CDR3 nucleotide sequence: TGTGCCAGCAGCCCCCGTCGGAGCTCCTATAATTCACCCCTCCACTTT. This chain links TRBV21-1 with TRBJ1-6. TRBV21-1 is a recognized pseudogene. The CDR3 loop spans 16 amino acids.

This clonotype was observed a handful of times. The chain is built from TRBV19 and TRBJ2-7; 7 nucleotides line up with TRBD2. V trimming: 3 bases; J trimming: 5 bases; junction bases outside the gene matches: 4. Germline CDR1 LNHDA, CDR2 SQIVND (reference sequence). The length of the CDR3 is 13 residues. This CDR3 reads CASSIIGRNEQYF. CDR3 bases: TGTGCCAGTAGTATTATCGGGAGGAACGAGCAGTACTTC.

This clonotype was recorded many times. The J gene is TRBJ2-3, the V gene TRBV27; D is uncertain. The CDR3 has 11 residues. Per germline, CDR1 MNHEY and CDR2 SMNVEV (reference sequence). V was clipped by 7 bases and J by 2 bases, with 4 bases between them. In DNA, the CDR3 is TGTGCCAGCACTCACACAGATACGCAGTATTTT. This sequence encodes CASTHTDTQYF.

Regarding this clonotype: Possible read error: a much larger clone is one base away. The chain is built from TRBV19 and TRBJ2-5; perhaps TRBD1 as D (6 bases). Germline V CDR1 and CDR2: LNHDA, SQIVND (reference sequence). The CDR3 has 15 amino acids. Trimming removed 8 bases at V and 0 bases at J, with 16 bases between. The CDR3 spells CASGKGEMYQETQYF. For the CDR3, the DNA is TGTGCCAGTGGTAAGGGGGAGATGTACCAAGAGACCCAGTACTTC. Together with reference TRBV19 and TRBJ2-5, the CDR3 gives the full variable domain: DGGITQSPKYLFRKEGQNVTLSCEQNLNHDAMYWYRQDPGQGLRLIYYSQIVNDFQKGDIAEGYSVSREKKESFPLTVTSAQKNPTAFYLCASGKGEMYQETQYFGPGTRLLVL.

In the case of this clonotype: A single base separates this from a much larger clone, so it may be a read error. This chain uses TRBV5-3 with TRBJ2-3; 7 bases fit TRBD2. TRBV5-3 is an open reading frame, and its role is uncertain. The CDR3 is 13 residues long. V lost 8 bases, J lost 0 bases, and 3 bases stayed unmatched. CDR3 in amino acids: CASREGSTDTQYF. CDR3 DNA: TGTGCCAGCAGGGAGGGAAGCACAGATACGCAGTATTTT.

This clonotype was counted at least ten times. The chain employs TRBV19 and TRBJ2-1, with 10 bases matching TRBD2. V shed 3 bases and J 8 bases; nucleotides not matched to a gene: 7. The CDR3 loop spans 15 amino acids. Germline lookup yields CDR1 LNHDA and CDR2 SQIVND (reference sequence). CDR3 loop: CASSIVSGGIHEQFF. The CDR3 coding sequence is TGTGCCAGTAGTATTGTTAGCGGGGGGATCCATGAGCAGTTCTTC.

Written as DNA, the CDR3 is TGTGCCAGCAGCCTTGGACTAGCGGGCTTCAATGAGCAGTTCTTC. It translates to CASSLGLAGFNEQFF. The chain links TRBV13 to TRBJ2-1, with TRBD2 matching over 11 bases. Looked up from germline, CDR1 is PRHDT and CDR2 is FYEKMQ (reference sequence). Unmatched junction bases numbered 6, after V lost 5 bases and J lost 6 bases. The CDR3 totals 15 residues.

There are many counts of this clonotype. The J gene is TRBJ2-1, the V gene TRBV27; D unclear. Looked up from germline, CDR1 is MNHEY and CDR2 is SMNVEV (reference sequence). The CDR3 length is 18 residues. V lost 6 bases to trimming and J lost 2 bases, with 23 bases between them. In DNA form, the CDR3 reads TGTGCCAGCAGCCCTCTTCCCCGTGCCCCGAGCCCCTACAATGAGCAGTTCTTC. Its translation is CASSPLPRAPSPYNEQFF.

This clonotype was detected many times. As DNA, the CDR3 is TGTGCCAGCAGTTTAAAAGGGACAGGGGGCCTCCCCGGTCCGGGGGAGCTGTTTTTT. Protein product: CASSLKGTGGLPGPGELFF. The chain uses TRBV12-3 or TRBV12-4 and TRBJ2-2, with 12 bases fitting TRBD1. Unmatched junction bases numbered 15, after V lost 2 bases and J lost 8 bases. The CDR3 runs 19 residues.